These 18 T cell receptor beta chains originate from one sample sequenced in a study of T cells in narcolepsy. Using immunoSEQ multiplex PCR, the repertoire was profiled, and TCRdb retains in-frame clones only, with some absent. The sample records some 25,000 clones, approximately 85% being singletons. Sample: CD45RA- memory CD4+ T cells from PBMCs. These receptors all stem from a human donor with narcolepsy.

The CDR3 region is CASSFRANYGYTF. The CDR3 DNA reads TGTGCCAGCAGTTTCAGGGCTAACTATGGCTACACCTTC. The chain carries TRBV6-5 and TRBJ1-2; D might be TRBD1 (5 bases). CDR3 size: 13 residues. The ends were cut back, 4 bases at V and 0 bases at J, with 6 bases in the middle. Per the germline V gene, CDR1 is MNHEY and CDR2 is SVGAGI.

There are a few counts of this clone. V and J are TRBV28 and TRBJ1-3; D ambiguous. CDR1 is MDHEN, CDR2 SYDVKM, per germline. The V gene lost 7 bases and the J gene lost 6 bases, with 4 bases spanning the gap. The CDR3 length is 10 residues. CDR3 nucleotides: TGTGCCAGCATTAAAAACACCATATATTTT. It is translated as CASIKNTIYF.

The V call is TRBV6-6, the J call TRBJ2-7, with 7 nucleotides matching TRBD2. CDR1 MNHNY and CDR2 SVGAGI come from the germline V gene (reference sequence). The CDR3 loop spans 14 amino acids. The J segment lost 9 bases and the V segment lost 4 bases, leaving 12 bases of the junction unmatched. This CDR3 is CASSSTRDYYRQYF. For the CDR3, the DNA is TGTGCCAGCAGTTCAACCCGGGACTATTACCGGCAGTACTTC.

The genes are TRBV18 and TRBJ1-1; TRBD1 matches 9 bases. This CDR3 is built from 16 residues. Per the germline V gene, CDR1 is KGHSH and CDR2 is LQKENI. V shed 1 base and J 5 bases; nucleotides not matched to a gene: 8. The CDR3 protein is CASSPLPQGADTEAFF. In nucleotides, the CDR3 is TGTGCCAGCTCACCACTTCCACAGGGGGCGGATACTGAAGCTTTCTTT.

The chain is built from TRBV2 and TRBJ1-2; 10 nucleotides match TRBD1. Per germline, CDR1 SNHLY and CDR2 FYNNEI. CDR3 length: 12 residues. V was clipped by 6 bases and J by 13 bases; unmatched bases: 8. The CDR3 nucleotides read TGTGCCAGCAGACCGACAGGGGGCGAATTCACCTTC. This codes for CASRPTGGEFTF.

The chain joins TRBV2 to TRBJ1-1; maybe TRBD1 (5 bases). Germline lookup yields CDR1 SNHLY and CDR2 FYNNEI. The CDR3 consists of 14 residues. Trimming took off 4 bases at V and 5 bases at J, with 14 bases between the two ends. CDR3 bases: TGTGCCAGCAGTGGAGGCTTAAGGGGTACTGAAGCTTTCTTT. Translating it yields CASSGGLRGTEAFF.

CDR3 amino acids: CASSYTGEGEKLFF. As DNA, the CDR3 is TGTGCCAGCAGCTATACGGGGGAGGGTGAAAAACTGTTTTTT. The chain is built from TRBV7-9 and TRBJ1-4, with D possibly being TRBD1 (5 bases). From germline, CDR1 is SEHNR and CDR2 FQNEAQ (reference sequence). Trimming left V 4 bases short and J 7 bases short, with 13 bases between. This CDR3 is 14 amino acids long.

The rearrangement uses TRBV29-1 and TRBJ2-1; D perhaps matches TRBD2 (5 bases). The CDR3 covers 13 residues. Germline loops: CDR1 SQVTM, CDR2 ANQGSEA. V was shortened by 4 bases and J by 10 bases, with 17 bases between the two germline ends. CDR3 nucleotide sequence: TGCAGCGTTGCCCCCTTTATGGACTCGGAGCAGTTCTTC. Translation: CSVAPFMDSEQFF.

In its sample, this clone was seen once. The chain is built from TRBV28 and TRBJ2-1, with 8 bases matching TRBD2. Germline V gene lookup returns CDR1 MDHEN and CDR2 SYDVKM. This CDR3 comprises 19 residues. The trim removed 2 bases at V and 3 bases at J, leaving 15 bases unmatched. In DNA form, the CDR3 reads TGTGCCAGCAGTTTACCTACAAAACTAGCGGAAGGACGCTACAATGAGCAGTTCTTC. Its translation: CASSLPTKLAEGRYNEQFF.

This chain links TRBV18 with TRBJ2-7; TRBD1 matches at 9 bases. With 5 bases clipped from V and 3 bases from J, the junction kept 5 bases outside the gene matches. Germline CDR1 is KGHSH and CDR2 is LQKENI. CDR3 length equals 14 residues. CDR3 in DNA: TGTGCCAGCTCATGGGGACAGGGTGGCTACGAGCAGTACTTC. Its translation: CASSWGQGGYEQYF.

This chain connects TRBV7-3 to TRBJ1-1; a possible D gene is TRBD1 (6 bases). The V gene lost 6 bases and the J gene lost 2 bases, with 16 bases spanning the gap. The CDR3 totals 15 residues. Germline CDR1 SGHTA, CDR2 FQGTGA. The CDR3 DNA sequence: TGTGCCAGCAGTTCCCTTGGGGGCGGAAACACTGAAGCTTTCTTT. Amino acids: CASSSLGGGNTEAFF.

Here the CDR3 DNA reads TGTGCCAGCAGTTCCGACAGGTTGGTCACGAACACTGAAGCTTTCTTT. It codes for CASSSDRLVTNTEAFF. The chain links TRBV27 to TRBJ1-1; a possible D gene is TRBD1 (6 bases). The CDR3 length is 16 residues. V was clipped by 4 bases and J by 1 base, with 16 bases between them. Germline CDR1 is MNHEY and CDR2 is SMNVEV (reference sequence).

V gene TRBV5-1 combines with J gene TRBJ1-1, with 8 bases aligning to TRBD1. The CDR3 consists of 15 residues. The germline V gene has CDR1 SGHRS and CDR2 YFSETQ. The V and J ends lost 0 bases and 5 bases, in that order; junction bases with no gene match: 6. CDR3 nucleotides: TGCGCCAGCAGCTTGGGGGTTCGGACAGGGACTGAAGCTTTCTTT. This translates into CASSLGVRTGTEAFF.

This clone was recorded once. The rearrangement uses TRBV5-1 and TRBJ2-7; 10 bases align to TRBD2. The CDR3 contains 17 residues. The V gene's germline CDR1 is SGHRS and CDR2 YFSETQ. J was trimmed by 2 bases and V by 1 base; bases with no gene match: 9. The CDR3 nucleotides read TGCGCCAGCAGCTTGTCCCCAGCTAGCGGGAGAACCTACGAGCAGTACTTC. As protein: CASSLSPASGRTYEQYF. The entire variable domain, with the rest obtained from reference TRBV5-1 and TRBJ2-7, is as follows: KAGVTQTPRYLIKTRGQQVTLSCSPISGHRSVSWYQQTPGQGLQFLFEYFSETQRNKGNFPGRFSGRQFSNSRSEMNVSTLELGDSALYLCASSLSPASGRTYEQYFGPGTRLTVT.

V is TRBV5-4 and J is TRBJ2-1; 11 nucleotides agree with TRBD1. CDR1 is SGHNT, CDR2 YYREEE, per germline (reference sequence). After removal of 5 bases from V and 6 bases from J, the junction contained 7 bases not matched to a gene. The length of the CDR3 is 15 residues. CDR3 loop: CASRTDRGPGNEQFF. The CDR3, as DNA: TGTGCCAGCAGAACGGACAGGGGGCCTGGCAATGAGCAGTTCTTC.

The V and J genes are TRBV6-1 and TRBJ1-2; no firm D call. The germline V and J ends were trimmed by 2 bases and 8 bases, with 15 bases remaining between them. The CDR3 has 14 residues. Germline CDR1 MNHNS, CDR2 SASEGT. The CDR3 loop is CASSESGILAGYTF. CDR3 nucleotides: TGTGCCAGCAGTGAATCGGGCATCCTAGCAGGCTACACCTTC.

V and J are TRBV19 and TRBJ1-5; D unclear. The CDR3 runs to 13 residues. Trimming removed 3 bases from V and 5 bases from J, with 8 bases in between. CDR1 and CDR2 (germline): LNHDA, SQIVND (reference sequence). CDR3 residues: CASSILSYQPQHF. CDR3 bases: TGTGCCAGTAGTATCTTATCTTATCAGCCCCAGCATTTT.

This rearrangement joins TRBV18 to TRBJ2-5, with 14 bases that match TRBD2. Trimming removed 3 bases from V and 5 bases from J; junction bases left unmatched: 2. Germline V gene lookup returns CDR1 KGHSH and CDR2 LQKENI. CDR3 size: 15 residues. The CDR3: CASSPGLAGVETQYF. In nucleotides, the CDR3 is TGTGCCAGCTCACCGGGACTAGCGGGAGTTGAGACCCAGTACTTC.